This T cell receptor (beta chain) was documented in a study of T cell changes during pregnancy in multiple sclerosis. V gave up 6 bases and J gave up 2 bases; unmatched junction bases: 3. CDR1 and CDR2 from the germline V gene are MDHEN and SYDVKM. The CDR3 consists of 13 residues. Some clones are missing from TCRdb's copy, which holds only in-frame ones; the method was immunoSEQ multiplex PCR. Here the sample spans under 150,000 clones, roughly 95% being singletons. The input for sequencing was peripheral blood, taken after pregnancy. The origin of this receptor is a female donor with multiple sclerosis, enrolled in a pregnancy study. The V gene is TRBV28, the J gene TRBJ2-7; 8 positions match TRBD1. The CDR3, as DNA: TGTGCCAGCAGAAGGACAGGGCCCTACGAGCAGTACTTC. It translates to CASRRTGPYEQYF.